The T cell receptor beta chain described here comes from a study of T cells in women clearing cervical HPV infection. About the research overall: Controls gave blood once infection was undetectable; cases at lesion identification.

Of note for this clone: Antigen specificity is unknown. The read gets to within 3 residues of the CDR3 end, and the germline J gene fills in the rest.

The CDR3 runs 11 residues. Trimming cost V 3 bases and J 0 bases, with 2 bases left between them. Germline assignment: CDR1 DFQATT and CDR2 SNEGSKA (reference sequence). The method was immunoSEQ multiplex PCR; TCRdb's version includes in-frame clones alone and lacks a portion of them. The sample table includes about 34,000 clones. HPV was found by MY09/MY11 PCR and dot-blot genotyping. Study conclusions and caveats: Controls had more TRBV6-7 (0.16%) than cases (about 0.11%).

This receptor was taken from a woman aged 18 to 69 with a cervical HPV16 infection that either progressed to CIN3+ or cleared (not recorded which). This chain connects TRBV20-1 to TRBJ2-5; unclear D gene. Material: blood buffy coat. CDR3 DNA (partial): TGCAGTGCTAGCTACCAAGAGACC. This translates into CSASYQET. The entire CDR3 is CSASYQETQYF.